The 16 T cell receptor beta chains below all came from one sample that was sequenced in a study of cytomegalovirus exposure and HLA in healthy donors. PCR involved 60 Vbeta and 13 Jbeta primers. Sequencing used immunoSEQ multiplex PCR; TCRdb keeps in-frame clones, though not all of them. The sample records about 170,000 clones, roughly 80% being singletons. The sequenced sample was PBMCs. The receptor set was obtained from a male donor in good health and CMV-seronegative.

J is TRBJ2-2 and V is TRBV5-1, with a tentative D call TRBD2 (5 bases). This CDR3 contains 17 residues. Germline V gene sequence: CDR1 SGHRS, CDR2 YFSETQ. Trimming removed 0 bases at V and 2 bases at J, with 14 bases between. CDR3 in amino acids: CASSLGLAQINTGELFF. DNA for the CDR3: TGCGCCAGCAGCTTGGGTCTAGCCCAAATCAACACCGGGGAGCTGTTTTTT.

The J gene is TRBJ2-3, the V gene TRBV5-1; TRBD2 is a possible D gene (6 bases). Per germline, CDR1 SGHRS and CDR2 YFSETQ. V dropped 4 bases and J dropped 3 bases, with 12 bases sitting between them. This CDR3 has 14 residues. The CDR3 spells CASSTGSGTDTQYF. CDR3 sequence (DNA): TGCGCCAGCAGCACCGGGAGCGGTACAGATACGCAGTATTTT.

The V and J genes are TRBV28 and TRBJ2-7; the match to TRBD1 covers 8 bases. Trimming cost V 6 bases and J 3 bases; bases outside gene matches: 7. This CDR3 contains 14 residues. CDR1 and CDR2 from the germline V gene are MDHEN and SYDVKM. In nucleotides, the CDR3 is TGTGCCAGCAGGCGGACAGGGTCGGGCTACGAGCAGTACTTC. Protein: CASRRTGSGYEQYF.

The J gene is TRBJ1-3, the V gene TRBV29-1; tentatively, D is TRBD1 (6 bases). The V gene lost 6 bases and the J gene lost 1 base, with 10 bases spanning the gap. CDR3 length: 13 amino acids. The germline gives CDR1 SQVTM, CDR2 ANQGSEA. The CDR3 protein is CSVQQGSGNTIYF. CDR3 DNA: TGCAGCGTACAACAGGGATCTGGAAACACCATATATTTT.

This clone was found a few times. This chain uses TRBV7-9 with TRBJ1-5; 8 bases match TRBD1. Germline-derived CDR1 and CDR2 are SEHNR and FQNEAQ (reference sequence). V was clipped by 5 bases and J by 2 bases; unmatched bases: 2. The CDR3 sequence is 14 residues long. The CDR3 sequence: CASSEQGGNQPQHF. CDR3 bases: TGTGCCAGCAGCGAACAGGGGGGCAATCAGCCCCAGCATTTT. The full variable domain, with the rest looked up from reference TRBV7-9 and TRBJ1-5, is DTGVSQNPRHKITKRGQNVTFRCDPISEHNRLYWYRQTLGQGPEFLTYFQNEAQLEKSRLLSDRFSAERPKGSFSTLEIQRTEQGDSAMYLCASSEQGGNQPQHFGDGTRLSIL.

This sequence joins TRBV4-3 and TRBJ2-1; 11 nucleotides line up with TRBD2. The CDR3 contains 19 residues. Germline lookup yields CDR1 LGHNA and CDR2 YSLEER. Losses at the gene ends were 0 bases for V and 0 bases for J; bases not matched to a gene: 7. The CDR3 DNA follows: TGCGCCAGCAGCCAAGACCTACTAGCGGGAGAGAGCTCCTACAATGAGCAGTTCTTC. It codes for CASSQDLLAGESSYNEQFF.

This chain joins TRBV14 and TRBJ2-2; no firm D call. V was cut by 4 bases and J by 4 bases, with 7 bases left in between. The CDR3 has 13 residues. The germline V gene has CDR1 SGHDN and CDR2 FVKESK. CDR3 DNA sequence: TGTGCCAGCAGCCCCCTCGGCACCGGGGAGCTGTTTTTT. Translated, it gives CASSPLGTGELFF.

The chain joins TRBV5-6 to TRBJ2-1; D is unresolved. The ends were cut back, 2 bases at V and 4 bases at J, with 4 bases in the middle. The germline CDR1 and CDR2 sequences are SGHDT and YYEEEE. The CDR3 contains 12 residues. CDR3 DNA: TGTGCCAGCAGCTTAGAGTACAATGAGCAGTTCTTC. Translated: CASSLEYNEQFF.

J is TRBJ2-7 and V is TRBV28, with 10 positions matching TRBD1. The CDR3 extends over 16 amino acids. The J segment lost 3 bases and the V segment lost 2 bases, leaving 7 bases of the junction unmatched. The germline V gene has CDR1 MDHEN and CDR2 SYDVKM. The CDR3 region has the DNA TGTGCCAGCAGTTTAAAACTCGGGACAGGGGTCTACGAGCAGTACTTC. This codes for CASSLKLGTGVYEQYF.

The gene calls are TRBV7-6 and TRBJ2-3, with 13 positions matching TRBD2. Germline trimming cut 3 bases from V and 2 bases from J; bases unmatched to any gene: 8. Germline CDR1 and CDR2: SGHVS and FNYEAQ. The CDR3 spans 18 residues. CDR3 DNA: TGTGCCAGCAGCTTGGATAGGACTAGCGGGAGTCTCACAGATACGCAGTATTTT. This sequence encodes CASSLDRTSGSLTDTQYF.

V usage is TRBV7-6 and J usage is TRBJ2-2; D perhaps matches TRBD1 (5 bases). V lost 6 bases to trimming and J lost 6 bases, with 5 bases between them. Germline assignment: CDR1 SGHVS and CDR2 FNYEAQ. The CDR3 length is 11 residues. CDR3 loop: CASRGPGELFF. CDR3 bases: TGTGCCAGCAGGGGGCCCGGGGAGCTGTTTTTT.

This CDR3 reads CASSLVRQVVNEQFF. In DNA form, the CDR3 reads TGTGCCAGCAGTTTGGTTCGTCAGGTGGTCAATGAGCAGTTCTTC. The chain combines TRBV28 with TRBJ2-1, with D unresolved. Germline CDR1 is MDHEN and CDR2 is SYDVKM. CDR3 length: 15 amino acids. The ends were cut back, 3 bases at V and 6 bases at J, with 15 bases in the middle.

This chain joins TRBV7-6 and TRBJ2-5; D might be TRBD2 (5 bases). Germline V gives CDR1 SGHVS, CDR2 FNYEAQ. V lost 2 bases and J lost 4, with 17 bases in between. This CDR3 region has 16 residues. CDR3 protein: CASSLIRAGVRETQYF. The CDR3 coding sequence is TGTGCCAGCAGCTTAATCCGGGCGGGTGTCCGAGAGACCCAGTACTTC. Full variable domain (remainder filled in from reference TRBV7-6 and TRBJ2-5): GAGVSQSPRYKVTKRGQDVALRCDPISGHVSLYWYRQALGQGPEFLTYFNYEAQQDKSGLPNDRFSAERPEGSISTLTIQRTEQRDSAMYRCASSLIRAGVRETQYFGPGTRLLVL.

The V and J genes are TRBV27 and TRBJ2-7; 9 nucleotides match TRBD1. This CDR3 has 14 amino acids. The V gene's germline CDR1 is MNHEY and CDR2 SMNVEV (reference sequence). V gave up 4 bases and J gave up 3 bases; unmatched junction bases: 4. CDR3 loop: CASSYRGPNYEQYF. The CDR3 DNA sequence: TGTGCCAGCAGTTACAGGGGGCCGAACTACGAGCAGTACTTC.

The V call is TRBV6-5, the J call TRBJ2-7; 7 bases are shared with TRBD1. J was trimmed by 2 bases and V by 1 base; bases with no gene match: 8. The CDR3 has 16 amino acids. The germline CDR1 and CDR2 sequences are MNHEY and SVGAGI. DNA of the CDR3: TGTGCCAGCAGTTACTTCCCGGGACAGAGTACCTACGAGCAGTACTTC. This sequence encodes CASSYFPGQSTYEQYF.

The CDR3 DNA is TGTGCCAGCAGCCCGGGGACATCGGGGACCTACGAGCAGTACTTC. Translation: CASSPGTSGTYEQYF. The V and J genes are TRBV28 and TRBJ2-7; D may be TRBD1 (6 bases). Per germline, CDR1 MDHEN and CDR2 SYDVKM. The CDR3 has 15 amino acids. V dropped 6 bases and J dropped 2 bases, with 17 bases sitting between them.